This T cell receptor beta chain was retrieved from a study of cytomegalovirus exposure and HLA in healthy donors (dated by TCRdb to about 2017). In terms of the full investigation: An earlier analysis of several hundred of the donors reported approximately 270 Gb of sequence data and 117 million unique TCR beta sequences from about 179 million T cells. To decide whether each TCR beta V gene segment behaved as functional or pseudogenic, an earlier analysis of some 570 of the donors relied on high-throughput TCR beta sequencing. The study profiled the T cell repertoires of about 640 subjects by immunosequencing and related them to cytomegalovirus serostatus. Because of strong linkage in the cohort, 4 to 6 DR-DQ haplotypes were treated as single units for association and clustering. The genetic ancestry cluster associated with self-reported Caucasian donors included 65% to 90% of the 300 to 400 genotyped donors. The number of donors typed differed by locus, with about 629-630 for A, B, C, DRB1 and DQB1, approximately 500 for DQA1, approximately 570 for DPA1, and 450 to 480 for DPB1. To study patterns of TCR occurrence, a later analysis re-analyzed previously published TCR beta repertoires from around 660 donors and added high-resolution HLA genotyping. Class I and class II HLA loci were covered by the typing at four-digit resolution. The study aimed to test whether signatures of past pathogen exposure could be identified by cataloging public T cell receptors. An early release covering about 600 HLA-typed donors comprised 250 to 350 gigabases of sequencing data and tens of millions of unique TCR sequences. In the later analysis, no new phenotypic data were used to find candidate immune exposures; instead, reliance was placed on TCR beta sequences and their occurrence across donors. To predict cytomegalovirus infection status, the study brought together high-throughput TCR immunosequencing, statistical association of individual TCRs with disease status, and machine learning. A separate validation cohort of about 110 different subjects was used in addition to the roughly 670-subject first cohort. On average, 235,054 unique TCR beta nucleotide sequences were sequenced per donor among 350 to 400 genotyped donors of the cohort, with 15% to 20% of those sequences being non-productive. Donor age, sex, ethnicity and CMV serostatus were collected together with the repertoire data. A later genetic analysis took genome-wide SNP genotypes for about 60% of the roughly 670 donors and used that subset as a discovery cohort. Every discovery cohort repertoire had been produced on one sequencing platform.

Library preparation was by the immunoSEQ multiplex PCR assay. The multiplex PCR relied on a mix of 60 forward primers for TCR Vbeta segments and 13 reverse primers for TCR Jbeta segments. The CDR3 region of rearranged TCR beta genes was amplified from genomic DNA by a multiplex PCR assay. The amplified TCR beta libraries were sequenced on the Illumina HiSeq System as 87-base-pair reads. The study's processing was this. In a later analysis, 77 million or so unique TCR beta chains were counted across the 500 to 850 repertoires, and roughly 10 million of these chains were shared by at least two donors. Raw reads were error-corrected and collapsed into unique sequences by a nearest-neighbor algorithm in which closely related sequences were merged to remove PCR and sequencing errors. Alignment of CDR3 sequences to IMGT reference sequences was used to assign V, D and J gene segments. Each retained sequence needed at least a six-nucleotide match to both a V gene segment and a J gene segment. A rearrangement counted as productive if the CDR3 had no stop codons and remained in frame with V and J, and every other rearrangement counted as non-productive. Following IMGT convention, CDR3 was defined as the stretch from the second conserved V-encoded cysteine to the conserved J-encoded phenylalanine. The earlier analysis of some 540 of the donors excluded any sequence lacking an unambiguous match to a single V gene segment. An earlier analysis of approximately 590 of the donors classified V segments as functional when productive rearrangements were above 56.7% and as segregating when the standard deviation between donors was above 5%. A statistical classification framework was developed to diagnose cytomegalovirus status using the catalog of TCR beta chain sequences. A later analysis assigned V and J genes by comparing TCR nucleotide sequences with IMGT/GENE-DB human TR gene sequences. The TCRdist pipeline was used in a later analysis to assign CDR3 sequences and most-parsimonious VDJ recombination scenarios. In a later analysis, every TCR beta chain was defined by the combination of its CDR3 amino acid sequence and its V-gene family, and reads without a unique V-gene family were dropped. To address suspected cross-contamination and a sequencing artifact, a later analysis removed over 500 highly shared, low-generation-probability nucleotide sequences. In a later analysis, a clonal expansion index for each public chain was calculated from normalized within-repertoire ranks of inferred template counts. In a later analysis, generation probabilities were computed with a VDJ recombination model fitted to out-of-frame rearrangements, and the resulting probabilities were checked against IGoR. Hypergeometric tests were used in a later analysis to score TCR-TCR, TCR-HLA and TCR-CMV co-occurrence, with a repertoire-size bias correction applied to the TCR pairs. To estimate false discovery rates, a later analysis permuted the HLA or CMV assignments 20 times. A later analysis grouped co-occurring TCRs with DBSCAN, adding TCRdist sequence similarity when clustering within HLA-allele-positive subsets. Repertoires with fewer than 30,000 or more than 120,000 public chains were left out of co-occurrence clustering, as were about five repertoires with anomalous nucleotide sharing. The table comes from immuneACCESS by way of TCRdb, which keeps in-frame sequences with V and J called. Part of the clones is missing from these tables; in studies checked, under half for an unresolved V gene and the rest for unknown reasons. D and trimming come from the DNA, and the V and J calls and clone size come from that table. In all, the sample holds around 140,000 clones, and about 70% of those were seen once. Clones ranked in the top ten supply 2% to 2.5% of the sample.

Taken from cysteine to phenylalanine, the CDR3 has 14 residues. Just CDR3 DNA is preserved here, 42 bases in frame from base 1. Trimming takes 4 bases from V and 0 bases from J, and the germline ends sit 11 bases apart. Taken from the germline V gene (reference sequence), the CDR1 and CDR2 loops are SGHNT and YYREEE. The paper's findings and limits, for the study overall: While some public TCRs were present in many individuals, most TCR sequences turned up only very rarely across donors. In this cohort, only TCR beta chains were sequenced, and detectable features were limited by the absence of alpha or paired-chain data. The authors suggested that the approach could potentially be generalized to other disease states and immunological phenotypes. A total of roughly 160 TCR beta chains were listed by the study as associated with cytomegalovirus. An earlier analysis of some 560 of the donors showed that most TCR beta V segments appeared in productive rearrangements either about 90% or about 30% of the time, which broadly matched IMGT annotations. Because HLA typing was unavailable for some donors at each locus, only the typed subset was used in association tests. A later genetic analysis associated a missense DCLRE1C variant with V-gene and J-gene trimming of TCR beta chains, and an independent cohort replicated the association. Because counts were too low, more than 15 rarely observed V segments, including chromosome 9 orphons, were left out of the earlier analysis of some 640 of the donors. A later analysis found that most CMV-associated TCR beta chains appeared HLA-restricted, with HLA associations seemingly driven largely by CMV exposure. In a later analysis, HLA-associated TCR beta chains were found to be more clonally expanded and to have lower generation probabilities than equally common non-associated chains. In both the original and validation cohorts, the classifier was reported to diagnose cytomegalovirus status with high specificity and sensitivity. In a later analysis, several top co-occurrence clusters were reported to appear linked to parvovirus B19, influenza, CMV and Epstein-Barr virus. For the cohort, immune exposure information was limited to CMV serostatus. Some IMGT-functional V segments, including TRBV6-2 and TRBV6-3, could not be distinguished by the 87-base-pair reads and were therefore excluded. A later genetic analysis reported fewer N-insertions in productive TCRs among donors in an Asian-associated ancestry cluster than the 666-donor mean. A few of the identified cytomegalovirus-associated TCR beta chains were confirmed in vitro to be specific for cytomegalovirus antigens. When HLA alleles, especially DR and DQ, strongly co-occurred, attributing TCR associations to individual alleles was difficult. Roughly uniform sequencing depth across donors was assumed in presence/absence analyses, although this assumption may not hold. In a later analysis, TCR association rates were found to vary across HLA loci, with the most associated TCRs seen for DRB1 alleles and the fewest for HLA-C alleles. A later analysis associated 16,951 TCR beta sequences with specific HLA alleles at a false discovery rate of 0.05. A further reported finding was that TCR beta sequences accurately predicted the HLA-A and HLA-B alleles for most subjects in the first cohort. Correlated functional status among segregating V segments might reflect linkage disequilibrium, but an unknown experimental factor could not be ruled out. A cluster of highly shared sequence variants was judged likely to be a technical artifact of the sequencing pipeline.

Concerning this clone itself: The antigen it binds to is not known. Qualities for individual bases were not recorded, and no much larger clone is one base off.

The cohort comprised fewer than 700 healthy bone marrow donors. At the time of sampling, every cohort member was nominally healthy, though immune exposures that went unrecorded were likely present. The donor tested CMV seropositive and was one of the 289 seropositive cohort members. Each donor provided a peripheral blood sample, and peripheral blood mononuclear cells were used for TCR beta sequencing. The Qiagen DNeasy Blood Extraction Kit was used to extract genomic DNA from the blood cell samples. Sequenced material: PBMCs. Recombination connected TRBV5-4 to TRBJ2-7, with no reliable assignment of the D segment. This clonotype originated in a woman aged 55-69 years in good health and CMV-seropositive. The DNA is as follows: TGTGCCAGCAGCGAAGACACCTACTCCTACGAGCAGTACTTC. The resulting protein is CASSEDTYSYEQYF. This CDR3, with the reference TRBV5-4 and TRBJ2-7 proteins standing in past its ends, gives the full variable domain ETGVTQSPTHLIKTRGQQVTLRCSSQSGHNTVSWYQQALGQGPQFIFQYYREEENGRGNFPPRFSGLQFPNYSSELNVNALELDDSALYLCASSEDTYSYEQYFGPGTRLTVT.